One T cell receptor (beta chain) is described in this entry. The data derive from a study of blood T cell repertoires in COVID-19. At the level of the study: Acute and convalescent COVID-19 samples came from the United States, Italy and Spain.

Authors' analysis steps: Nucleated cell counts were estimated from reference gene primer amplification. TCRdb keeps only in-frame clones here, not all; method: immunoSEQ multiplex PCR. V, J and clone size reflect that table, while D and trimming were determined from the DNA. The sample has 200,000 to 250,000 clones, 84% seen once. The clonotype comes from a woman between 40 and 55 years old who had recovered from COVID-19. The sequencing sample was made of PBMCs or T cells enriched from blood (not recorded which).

CDR3 protein: CASSKTSGRLGEQFF. The CDR3 nucleotides are TGTGCCAGCAGCAAGACTAGCGGGAGACTCGGCGAGCAGTTCTTC. The chain recombines TRBV11-2 with TRBJ2-1, with 12 bases that match TRBD2. Per the germline V gene, CDR1 is SGHAT and CDR2 is FQNNGV. CDR3 length equals 15 residues. V was clipped by 5 bases and J by 10 bases; unmatched bases: 9.